Listed here are 5 T cell receptor beta chains from one sample, sequenced in a study of identical twins. TCRdb reprocessed the 5' RACE reads with MiXCR, giving one entry per CDR3 protein. The data contain roughly 630,000 distinct CDR3 sequences, 7% to 7.5% of them singletons. The same sample was also studied in work on yellow fever vaccine responses in identical twins.

The sample consisted of PBMCs. The source is a woman aged 18-35 years in good health.

This clonotype showed up many times. This chain links TRBV28 with TRBJ2-4, with D uncertain. Germline assignment: CDR1 MDHEN and CDR2 SYDVKM. The CDR3 is 14 residues long. Trimming left V 2 bases short and J 1 base short, with 6 bases between. In DNA, the CDR3 is TGTGCCAGCAGTTTAGATCTTGCCAAAAACATTCAGTACTTC. It translates to CASSLDLAKNIQYF. The whole variable domain, filled in from reference TRBV28 and TRBJ2-4, reads DVKVTQSSRYLVKRTGEKVFLECVQDMDHENMFWYRQDPGLGLRLIYFSYDVKMKEKGDIPEGYSVSREKKERFSLILESASTNQTSMYLCASSLDLAKNIQYFGAGTRLSVL.

This clonotype showed up many times. The chain uses TRBV4-1 and TRBJ2-3; D might be TRBD1 (5 bases). The CDR3 consists of 14 residues. V was clipped by 3 bases and J by 10 bases, with 17 bases between them. Germline V gene data show CDR1 as MGHRA and CDR2 as YSYEKL. CDR3 coding DNA: TGCGCCAGCAGCCAGCGACAGTTCGGCGATGCGCAGTATTTT. Translation gives CASSQRQFGDAQYF.

This clonotype has more than one count but fewer than ten. The chain links TRBV12-3 or TRBV12-4 to TRBJ2-1, with 9 positions matching TRBD2. V shed 6 bases and J 6 bases; nucleotides not matched to a gene: 12. This CDR3 has 16 amino acids. The CDR3 nucleotides read TGTGCCAGCAGCTTGGATAGCGGGAGAACAGGCAATGAGCAGTTCTTC. Its protein product is CASSLDSGRTGNEQFF.

The J gene is TRBJ2-7, the V gene TRBV10-3; weak D call: TRBD1 (6 bases). This CDR3 comprises 14 residues. Germline V lookup: CDR1 ENHRY, CDR2 SYGVKD. Between the trimmed V and J ends, which lost 4 bases and 0 bases, there was a span of 10 bases. This chain's CDR3 is CAISVQGGSYEQYF. The CDR3 nucleotides are TGTGCCATCAGTGTACAGGGCGGCTCCTACGAGCAGTACTTC.

The chain recombines TRBV25-1 with TRBJ2-2; 8 nucleotides match TRBD2. V was clipped by 2 bases and J by 1 base; unmatched bases: 3. Germline values: CDR1 MGHDK, CDR2 SYGVNS. The CDR3 runs to 16 residues. CDR3 bases: TGTGCCAGCAGTGAAAGGAGCGGGAGGAACACCGGGGAGCTGTTTTTT. This encodes CASSERSGRNTGELFF.